Below are 29 T cell receptor beta chains sequenced from a single sample in a study of T cells in women clearing cervical HPV infection. Sequenced by immunoSEQ multiplex PCR; TCRdb stores in-frame clones only, minus some. In total, the table holds about 30,000 clones. Sequenced input: blood buffy coat. The receptors derive from a woman aged 18-70 years with a cervical HPV16 infection that either progressed to CIN3+ or cleared (not recorded which).

Comment on this clone: The CDR3 goes on 3 residues after the read ends, and that part is filled in from the germline J gene. The gene calls are TRBV12-3 or TRBV12-4 and TRBJ1-6; 8 positions match TRBD1. The CDR3 loop spans 16 amino acids. The ends lost 5 bases at V and 10 bases at J; junction bases unmatched: 13. The CDR3: CASSNNGQGQGSPLHF. CDR3 DNA, as far as it was read: TGTGCCAGCAGTAATAACGGACAGGGCCAAGGGTCACCC.

As to this clone: The CDR3 extends 3 residues past the end of the read, so its final part is completed from the germline J gene. This chain joins TRBV5-1 and TRBJ2-5, with TRBD1 matching 10 bases. V lost 0 bases to trimming and J lost 6 bases; unmatched junction nucleotides: 5. This CDR3 comprises 15 residues. CDR1 is SGHRS, CDR2 YFSETQ, per germline. The CDR3 here is CASSLGGQGWQTQYF. CDR3 DNA (partial): TGCGCCAGCAGCTTGGGGGGACAGGGGTGGCAGACC.

For this clone: The read ends 3 residues before the CDR3 terminus; that terminus is restored from the germline J gene. The gene calls are TRBV2 and TRBJ2-7, with D uncertain. Germline CDR1 is SNHLY and CDR2 is FYNNEI. This CDR3 region has 11 residues. With 7 bases removed from V and 5 bases from J, the gap between germline ends came to 9 bases. The CDR3 bases that were read are TGTGCCAGCATACAAGGCCACGAG. Protein product: CASIQGHE. The complete CDR3 sequence is CASIQGHEQYF.

Details on this clone: The missing CDR3 end, 3 residues past where the read stops, is filled in from the germline J gene. The V gene is TRBV7-2, the J gene TRBJ2-3, with TRBD2 matching 9 bases. The CDR3 is 15 residues long. Per germline, CDR1 SGHTA and CDR2 FQGNSA. J lost 6 bases, V lost 4 bases, and 8 bases had no gene match. The sequenced part of the CDR3 DNA is TGTGCCAGCAGCTCCGGCGGGGGGGCCTGGGATACG. Protein product: CASSSGGGAWDT. The complete CDR3 reads CASSSGGGAWDTQYF.

Comments on this clone: The observed sequence ends 3 residues before the CDR3 terminus, with the missing tail filled in from the germline J gene. The genes are TRBV5-1 and TRBJ2-3; D is perhaps TRBD2 (6 bases). The CDR3 has 13 residues. The germline V gene encodes CDR1 SGHRS and CDR2 YFSETQ. Incomplete CDR3 DNA: TGCGCCAGCAGGGAGGGCAGGGAGGAGACG. Translation gives CASREGREET. The full CDR3 reads CASREGREETQYF.

Points on this clone: From the germline J gene comes the end of the CDR3, since the read stops 3 residues before it. The V gene is TRBV20-1, the J gene TRBJ2-1; D is perhaps TRBD1 (6 bases). The germline V gene encodes CDR1 DFQATT and CDR2 SNEGSKA (reference sequence). Trimming removed 3 bases from V and 9 bases from J, with 15 bases in between. This CDR3 is 13 amino acids long. The CDR3 region is CSASEVLRGEQFF. The CDR3 bases that were read are TGCAGTGCTAGCGAGGTTCTCAGGGGTGAG.

Note on this clone: The CDR3 extends 3 residues past the end of the read, so its final part is completed from the germline J gene. The sample contains more than one DNA sequence encoding this CDR3. The chain is built from TRBV6-2 or TRBV6-3 and TRBJ2-5, with TRBD2 matching over 12 bases. V was pared by 4 bases and J by 2 bases, with 8 bases of the junction left unmatched. CDR3 length: 17 residues. Germline assignment: CDR1 MNHEY and CDR2 SVGEGT. CDR3 sequence: CASSSLLAGGQQETQYF. The CDR3 DNA, read in part, is TGTGCCAGCAGTTCCCTGCTAGCGGGAGGGCAACAAGAGACC.

CDR3 DNA (partial): TGCGCCAGCAGCTTACGACAGGGGGCGCGTGGAAACACC. This sequence encodes CASSLRQGARGNT. The full CDR3 reads CASSLRQGARGNTIYF. The chain employs TRBV5-1 and TRBJ1-3; 10 positions match TRBD1. The read halts 3 residues ahead of the CDR3 end, with the missing end drawn from the germline J gene. The V gene end was trimmed by 2 bases and the J gene end by 3 bases; junction bases not matched to a gene: 5. Germline V lookup: CDR1 SGHRS, CDR2 YFSETQ. The CDR3 totals 16 residues. Full variable domain (remainder filled in from reference TRBV5-1 and TRBJ1-3): KAGVTQTPRYLIKTRGQQVTLSCSPISGHRSVSWYQQTPGQGLQFLFEYFSETQRNKGNFPGRFSGRQFSNSRSEMNVSTLELGDSALYLCASSLRQGARGNTIYFGEGSWLTVV.

Incomplete CDR3 DNA: TGTGCCTGGAGTCTCTACAATGAG. Its translation: CAWSLYNE. In full, the CDR3 is CAWSLYNEQFF. This chain connects TRBV30 to TRBJ2-1; D gene ambiguous. The read is 3 residues too short to cover the CDR3 end, so that end is filled in from the germline J gene. The V and J ends lost 2 bases and 3 bases respectively, with 2 bases between them. CDR1 and CDR2 from the germline V gene are GTSNPN and SVGIG (reference sequence). The CDR3 is 11 amino acids.

A remark on this clone: Read sequence stops 3 residues before the CDR3 end, and the germline J gene provides the missing end. The chain links TRBV5-1 to TRBJ1-2; D is unresolved. CDR1 and CDR2 (germline): SGHRS, YFSETQ. This CDR3 comprises 12 residues. Incomplete CDR3 DNA: TGCGCCAGCAGCTCCTCAGGAGAAGGC. This gives the protein CASSSSGEG. The CDR3 as a whole reads CASSSSGEGYTF.

To note about this clone: Read data end 3 residues before the CDR3 end; the end is taken from the germline J gene. The chain links TRBV12-3 or TRBV12-4 to TRBJ1-6; possible D gene TRBD1, 5 bases. This CDR3 contains 12 residues. V lost 6 bases and J lost 11, with 11 bases in between. Partial CDR3 DNA: TGTGCCAGCAGCCCAGGGAGGCCACCC. It is translated as CASSPGRPP. Given in full, the CDR3 is CASSPGRPPLHF.

In regard to this clone: The read finishes 3 residues shy of the CDR3 end, and the germline J gene is used to complete it. V is TRBV7-9 and J is TRBJ2-1, with no clear D. Germline V gives CDR1 SEHNR, CDR2 FQNEAQ (reference sequence). The CDR3 has 13 amino acids. Trimming shortened V by 5 bases and J by 4 bases, and 9 bases separated the two germline ends. The CDR3 bases that were read are TGTGCCAGCAGCCTTCCACTGTACAATGAG. Its translation: CASSLPLYNE. The entire CDR3 is CASSLPLYNEQFF.

As concerns this clone: Read coverage stops 3 residues before the CDR3 terminus; the germline J gene supplies the remainder. This chain links TRBV28 with TRBJ2-7, with 7 bases lining up with TRBD1. The CDR3 totals 17 residues. V was pared by 0 bases and J by 5 bases, with 13 bases of the junction left unmatched. Germline CDR1 is MDHEN and CDR2 is SYDVKM. CDR3 DNA (partial): TGTGCCAGCAGTTTATGGGCTACCCCCTTGACAGGGCACGAG. It encodes CASSLWATPLTGHE. The complete CDR3 reads CASSLWATPLTGHEQYF.

As to this clone: The read gets to within 3 residues of the CDR3 end, and the germline J gene fills in the rest. This chain uses TRBV12-3 or TRBV12-4 with TRBJ1-5, with D possibly being TRBD1 (6 bases). Trimming stripped 6 bases from V and 0 bases from J, with 9 bases between. This CDR3 has 14 residues. CDR3 bases read: TGTGCCAGCAGCAGGGGTTATAGCAATCAGCCC. This gives the protein CASSRGYSNQP. The full-length CDR3 reads as CASSRGYSNQPQHF.

Comment on this clone: The DNA ends 3 residues before the CDR3 does, and the rest of the CDR3 is filled in from the germline J gene. This chain connects TRBV28 to TRBJ1-2; D unclear. The CDR3 runs 13 residues. The ends were cut back, 3 bases at V and 2 bases at J, with 7 bases in the middle. Germline V lookup: CDR1 MDHEN, CDR2 SYDVKM. The DNA read from the CDR3 is TGTGCCAGCAGTTTTCGGGTAAACTATGGC. It yields the protein CASSFRVNYG. The complete CDR3 protein is CASSFRVNYGYTF.

A remark on this clone: The CDR3 is cut off 3 residues early in the read; its end comes from the germline J gene. The chain couples TRBV30 to TRBJ2-6; 8 bases match TRBD2. Germline lookup yields CDR1 GTSNPN and CDR2 SVGIG (reference sequence). The CDR3 runs to 15 residues. V lost 4 bases and J lost 3; bases outside the gene matches: 5. CDR3 region: CAWTSGRFGANVLTF. CDR3 bases read: TGTGCCTGGACTAGCGGGCGGTTTGGGGCCAACGTC.

As to this clone: The read falls 3 residues short of the CDR3 end, and the missing part is taken from the germline J gene. The chain carries TRBV13 and TRBJ1-1; no clear D gene. The germline gives CDR1 PRHDT, CDR2 FYEKMQ (reference sequence). This CDR3 spans 12 amino acids. The V end was cut by 7 bases, the J end by 5 bases, with 11 bases between. This chain's CDR3 is CASKLRRTEAFF. Incomplete CDR3 DNA: TGTGCCAGCAAGTTGCGGAGAACTGAA. Variable domain in full (rest from reference TRBV13 and TRBJ1-1): AAGVIQSPRHLIKEKRETATLKCYPIPRHDTVYWYQQGPGQDPQFLISFYEKMQSDKGSIPDRFSAQQFSDYHSELNMSSLELGDSALYFCASKLRRTEAFFGQGTRLTVV.

On this clone itself: Read coverage stops 3 residues before the CDR3 terminus; the germline J gene supplies the remainder. The rearrangement links TRBV7-6 to TRBJ1-1; D possibly corresponds to TRBD1 (5 bases). The V gene's germline CDR1 is SGHVS and CDR2 FNYEAQ. With 0 bases removed from V and 6 bases from J, the gap between germline ends came to 17 bases. The CDR3 runs 16 residues. The CDR3 sequence: CASSLAGDSRGAEAFF. The CDR3 bases that were read are TGTGCCAGCAGCTTAGCCGGCGACAGCCGGGGGGCTGAA.

As for this clone: The missing CDR3 end, 3 residues past where the read stops, is filled in from the germline J gene. The chain joins TRBV6-1 to TRBJ1-2; 9 nucleotides match TRBD1. J gave up 2 bases and V 5 bases, and 12 bases lay outside the gene matches. This CDR3 comprises 17 residues. CDR1 MNHNS and CDR2 SASEGT come from the germline V gene. Here the CDR3 reads CASSQVPQGAQNYGYTF. CDR3 bases read: TGTGCCAGCAGTCAAGTACCACAGGGGGCCCAGAACTATGGC.

With respect to this clone: The read ends 3 residues early relative to the CDR3; the germline J gene fills the gap. The rearrangement uses TRBV18 and TRBJ2-5; perhaps TRBD1 as D (6 bases). Germline V CDR1 and CDR2: KGHSH, LQKENI. The CDR3 spans 15 residues. V was clipped by 3 bases and J by 5 bases, with 16 bases between them. The CDR3 loop reads CASSPGSGRGETQYF. The CDR3 DNA, read in part, is TGTGCCAGCTCACCCGGTTCCGGCAGGGGTGAGACC. The full variable domain, in which reference TRBV18 and TRBJ2-5 provide the parts outside the CDR3, is NAGVMQNPRHLVRRRGQEARLRCSPMKGHSHVYWYRQLPEEGLKFMVYLQKENIIDESGMPKERFSAEFPKEGPSILRIQQVVRGDSAAYFCASSPGSGRGETQYFGPGTRLLVL.

Comment on this clone: Read data end 3 residues before the CDR3 end; the end is taken from the germline J gene. The chain uses TRBV5-6 and TRBJ2-7; TRBD1 agrees at 10 bases. The CDR3 spans 15 residues. V lost 3 bases, J lost 2 bases, and 5 bases stayed unmatched. The germline gives CDR1 SGHDT, CDR2 YYEEEE. The part of the CDR3 DNA that was read is TGTGCCAGCAGCTATGGGACAGGGGTAACCTACGAG. Protein product: CASSYGTGVTYE. The whole CDR3 region reads CASSYGTGVTYEQYF.

On this clone itself: Read coverage stops 3 residues before the CDR3 terminus; the germline J gene supplies the remainder. The J gene is TRBJ2-1, the V gene TRBV20-1; maybe TRBD2 (5 bases). The V and J ends lost 3 bases and 0 bases respectively, with 12 bases between them. CDR1 is DFQATT, CDR2 SNEGSKA, per germline (reference sequence). There are 15 residues in the CDR3. Incomplete CDR3 DNA: TGCAGTGCTAGTGACGGGGTGGGCTCCTACAATGAG. Translating it yields CSASDGVGSYNE. The whole CDR3 sequence is CSASDGVGSYNEQFF.

Points on this clone: The missing CDR3 end, 3 residues past where the read stops, is filled in from the germline J gene. This sequence joins TRBV5-4 and TRBJ2-1, with a weak D call TRBD1 (6 bases). The CDR3 is 14 amino acids. Trimming cost V 3 bases and J 4 bases, with 11 bases left between them. CDR1 is SGHNT and CDR2 is YYREEE in the germline V gene (reference sequence). The DNA read from the CDR3 is TGTGCCAGCAGCTCGAGGACAGCGTACAATGAG. It is translated as CASSSRTAYNE. The CDR3 as a whole reads CASSSRTAYNEQFF.

As regards this clone: The sequence runs out 3 residues before the end of the CDR3; the remainder is reconstructed from the germline J gene. The V gene is TRBV16, the J gene TRBJ1-3; D possibly corresponds to TRBD1 (6 bases). V gave up 1 base and J gave up 2 bases, with 9 bases separating them. CDR1 is KGHSY, CDR2 FQNENV, per germline. The CDR3 totals 15 residues. Partial CDR3 DNA: TGTGCCAGCAGCCAATTCGGGGGGCCTGGAAACACC. The encoded protein is CASSQFGGPGNT. The CDR3 in full is CASSQFGGPGNTIYF.

Of note for this clone: The CDR3 end lies 3 residues beyond the end of the read and is filled in from the germline J gene. The V and J genes are TRBV6-1 and TRBJ2-1, with 9 nucleotides matching TRBD1. Trimming took 4 bases from V and 6 from J; bases not matched to a gene: 7. Per the germline V gene, CDR1 is MNHNS and CDR2 is SASEGT. The CDR3 totals 15 residues. This CDR3 reads CASSVGGGQGNEQFF. CDR3 bases read: TGTGCCAGCAGTGTAGGGGGGGGACAGGGCAATGAG.

Note on this clone: The read falls 3 residues short of the CDR3 end, and the missing part is taken from the germline J gene. This chain uses TRBV20-1 with TRBJ1-1, with TRBD1 matching 8 bases. V trimming: 0 bases; J trimming: 4 bases; junction bases outside the gene matches: 4. The CDR3 is made up of 14 amino acids. The germline V gene encodes CDR1 DFQATT and CDR2 SNEGSKA (reference sequence). The covered CDR3 bases are TGCAGTGCTAGAGATTGGACAGGGTTCACTGAA. It encodes CSARDWTGFTE. The CDR3 in its entirety is CSARDWTGFTEAFF.

As concerns this clone: Read data end 3 residues before the CDR3 end; the end is taken from the germline J gene. The chain links TRBV28 to TRBJ1-6; D is possibly TRBD1 (5 bases). The V end was cut by 7 bases, the J end by 9 bases, with 22 bases between. CDR1 MDHEN and CDR2 SYDVKM come from the germline V gene. The CDR3 extends over 16 amino acids. The CDR3 is CASTSPGDFGSSPLHF. The sequenced CDR3 bases are TGTGCCAGCACCTCCCCCGGGGACTTTGGGAGTTCACCC.

Details on this clone: The read ends 3 residues before the CDR3 terminus; that terminus is restored from the germline J gene. J is TRBJ2-2 and V is TRBV20-1, with a weak D call TRBD2 (5 bases). Germline CDR1 DFQATT, CDR2 SNEGSKA (reference sequence). V lost 3 bases and J 7 bases, leaving 18 bases between the germline ends. The CDR3 runs 15 residues. CDR3 DNA (partial): TGCAGTGCTAGTCTAATGAAGGGTGAGGGCGGGGAG. The encoded protein is CSASLMKGEGGE. The complete CDR3 reads CSASLMKGEGGELFF.

Remarks on this clone: From the germline J gene comes the end of the CDR3, since the read stops 3 residues before it. The V and J genes are TRBV6-1 and TRBJ2-7, with D perhaps TRBD1 (5 bases). The germline V and J ends were trimmed by 4 bases and 1 base, with 11 bases remaining between them. Germline V gene data show CDR1 as MNHNS and CDR2 as SASEGT. The CDR3 contains 14 residues. The sequenced CDR3 bases are TGTGCCAGCAGTGCCACACAGGCTTCCTACGAG. Its protein product is CASSATQASYE. The whole CDR3 sequence reads CASSATQASYEQYF.